This TCR beta chain was recorded in a study of blood T cell repertoires in COVID-19. Assay: immunoSEQ multiplex PCR; the TCRdb copy retains only in-frame clones and omits some. Of 200,000 to 250,000 clones in the sample, 80% to 85% were seen once. Sequencing input: peripheral blood. This clonotype was obtained from a woman in her sixties or seventies who had recovered from COVID-19.

The CDR3 DNA follows: TGTGCCAGCAGCGCCCGGGACAGGGGGATCTATGGCTACACCTTC. Protein: CASSARDRGIYGYTF. This chain links TRBV5-8 with TRBJ1-2; 11 nucleotides align to TRBD1. Looked up from germline, CDR1 is SGHTS and CDR2 is YDEGEE. J was trimmed by 4 bases and V by 4 bases; bases with no gene match: 6. The CDR3 length is 15 residues.